This T cell receptor beta chain was sequenced for a study of cytomegalovirus exposure and HLA in healthy donors (dated by TCRdb to the late 2010s). Looking at the study overall: An earlier analysis of approximately 640 of the donors reported approximately 270 Gb of sequence data and 100 million to 140 million unique TCR beta sequences from about 179 million T cells. The study aimed to test whether cataloging public T cell receptors could reveal signatures of past pathogen exposure. In an earlier analysis of about 590 of the donors, high-throughput TCR beta sequencing was used to judge whether each TCR beta V gene segment behaved as functional or pseudogenic. The number of donors typed differed by locus, with about 620-630 for A, B, C, DRB1 and DQB1, around 560 for DQA1, 606 for DPA1, and over 400 for DPB1. About 300 gigabases of sequencing data and roughly 90 million unique TCR sequences were included in an early release covering about 700 HLA-typed donors. Rather than using new phenotypic data, the later analysis identified candidate immune exposures from TCR beta sequences and from how often those sequences occurred across donors. Besides the first cohort of roughly 700 subjects, a separate validation cohort made up of roughly 130 different subjects was used. Of the 300 to 500 genotyped donors, 81% were placed in the genetic ancestry cluster associated with self-reported Caucasian donors. Roughly five DR-DQ haplotypes were handled as single units for association and clustering because linkage in the cohort was strong. To predict cytomegalovirus infection status, the study combined high-throughput TCR immunosequencing, statistical association of individual TCRs with disease status, and machine learning. Class I and class II HLA loci were covered by the typing at four-digit resolution. Every discovery cohort repertoire had been produced on one sequencing platform. In a later analysis, previously published TCR beta repertoires from about 670 donors were re-analyzed and high-resolution HLA genotyping was added so that TCR occurrence patterns could be studied. Donor age, sex, ethnicity and CMV serostatus were compiled together with the repertoire data. Across 300 to 500 genotyped donors of the cohort, an average of about 240,000 unique TCR beta nucleotide sequences per donor were sequenced, and roughly 20% of those sequences were non-productive. A later genetic analysis used genome-wide SNP genotypes for about three fifths of the 666 donors, treating that subset as a discovery cohort. The T cell repertoires of around 730 subjects were profiled by immunosequencing and related to cytomegalovirus serostatus.

The CDR3 has 18 amino acids, counting the end cysteine and phenylalanine. The DNA shown is the 54-base CDR3, in frame from base 1. Sequences SGHTA (CDR1) and FQGTGA (CDR2) are obtained from the germline V gene. Germline trimming amounts to 1 base on V and 1 base on J, with 10 as the count of junction bases outside the gene matches. Preparation of the library involved the immunoSEQ multiplex PCR assay. For the multiplex PCR, a mixture combining 60 forward primers for TCR Vbeta segments and 13 reverse primers for TCR Jbeta segments was used. Amplification of the CDR3 region of rearranged TCR beta genes was performed with a multiplex PCR assay on genomic DNA. On the Illumina HiSeq System, the amplified TCR beta libraries were sequenced as 87-base-pair reads. The original methods were these. A later analysis counted 65 million to 90 million unique TCR beta chains across the approximately 700 repertoires, and around 9.9 million of these chains were shared by at least two donors. Raw reads were error-corrected and collapsed into unique sequences by a nearest-neighbor algorithm in which closely related sequences were merged to remove PCR and sequencing errors. V, D and J gene segments were assigned by aligning CDR3 sequences to IMGT reference sequences. For a sequence to be retained, a match of at least six nucleotides was required to both a V gene segment and a J gene segment. A rearrangement counted as productive if the CDR3 had no stop codons and remained in frame with V and J, and every other rearrangement counted as non-productive. Following IMGT convention, CDR3 was defined as the stretch from the second conserved V-encoded cysteine up to the conserved J-encoded phenylalanine. In an earlier analysis of some 550 of the donors, sequences lacking an unambiguous match to a single V gene segment were excluded. An earlier analysis of 450 to 650 of the donors called V segments functional above 56.7% productive rearrangements and segregating when the between-donor standard deviation exceeded 5%. A statistical classification framework was developed to diagnose cytomegalovirus status using the catalog of TCR beta chain sequences. In a later analysis, V and J genes were assigned by comparing TCR nucleotide sequences against IMGT/GENE-DB human TR gene sequences. A later analysis assigned CDR3 sequences and most-parsimonious VDJ recombination scenarios with the TCRdist pipeline. In a later analysis, each TCR beta chain was defined by its CDR3 amino acid sequence together with its V-gene family, and reads lacking a unique V-gene family were excluded. To address suspected cross-contamination and a sequencing artifact, a later analysis removed approximately 600 highly shared, low-generation-probability nucleotide sequences. A later analysis calculated a clonal expansion index for each public chain from normalized within-repertoire ranks of inferred template counts. Generation probabilities in a later analysis came from a VDJ recombination model fitted to out-of-frame rearrangements, and those results were checked against IGoR. In a later analysis, TCR-TCR, TCR-HLA and TCR-CMV co-occurrence was scored with hypergeometric tests, and a repertoire-size bias correction was applied to TCR pairs. A later analysis estimated false discovery rates by permuting HLA or CMV assignments 20 times. In a later analysis, co-occurring TCRs were grouped using DBSCAN, with TCRdist sequence similarity added in when clustering inside HLA-allele-positive subsets. Repertoires with fewer than 30,000 or more than 120,000 public chains, plus five repertoires with anomalous nucleotide sharing, were excluded from co-occurrence clustering. TCRdb provides this immuneACCESS table in a form limited to in-frame rearrangements. Some clones are lacking; in checked studies, under half of them reflect an unresolved V gene, and why the rest are absent is not known. The V and J calls and the clone size are those of that table, but D and trimming were determined from the DNA. The sample profile shows some 150,000 clones; 76% of them were found once. Together, the top ten hold about 1.3% of the sample.

Here is what the overall study found, with its caveats: Compared with equally common non-associated chains, HLA-associated TCR beta chains in a later analysis were more clonally expanded and had lower generation probabilities. At a false discovery rate of 0.05, a later analysis linked approximately 18,000 TCR beta sequences to specific HLA alleles. In a later analysis, most CMV-associated TCR beta chains were found to appear HLA-restricted, with HLA associations seemingly driven largely by CMV exposure. The cohort was sequenced for TCR beta chains only, and without alpha or paired-chain data the features that could be detected were limited. A cluster of highly shared sequence variants was judged likely to be a technical artifact of the sequencing pipeline. Most TCR sequences were observed very rarely across donors, whereas some public TCRs were present in many individuals. The study listed 164 TCR beta chains as associated with cytomegalovirus. Seventeen rarely observed V segments, including chromosome 9 orphons, were excluded from the earlier analysis of a few hundred of the donors because counts were too low. The presence/absence analyses assumed that sequencing depth was roughly uniform across donors, and that assumption may not be true. When HLA alleles, especially DR and DQ, strongly co-occurred, attributing TCR associations to individual alleles was difficult. In both the original and validation cohorts, the classifier was reported to diagnose cytomegalovirus status with high specificity and sensitivity. In an earlier analysis of roughly 500 of the donors, most TCR beta V segments appeared in productive rearrangements about 87% or about 30% of the time, broadly matching IMGT annotations. Because HLA typing was unavailable for some donors at each locus, only the typed subset was used in association tests. For the cohort, immune exposure information was limited to CMV serostatus. Compared with the approximately 670-donor mean, donors in an Asian-associated ancestry cluster had fewer N-insertions in productive TCRs, according to a later genetic analysis. It was suggested by the authors that the approach could potentially be generalized to other disease states and immunological phenotypes. A later analysis reported that several top co-occurrence clusters appeared linked to parvovirus B19, influenza, CMV and Epstein-Barr virus. In a later genetic analysis, a missense DCLRE1C variant was associated with V-gene and J-gene trimming of TCR beta chains, and the association was replicated in an independent cohort. Linkage disequilibrium might explain the correlated functional status among segregating V segments, but an unknown experimental factor could not be excluded. In a later analysis, the rate of TCR association differed among HLA loci, with DRB1 alleles having the most associated TCRs and HLA-C alleles having the fewest. In vitro tests confirmed that three of the cytomegalovirus-associated TCR beta chains recognize cytomegalovirus antigens. A further reported finding was that TCR beta sequences accurately predicted the HLA-A and HLA-B alleles for most subjects in the first cohort. Some IMGT-functional V segments, including TRBV6-2 and TRBV6-3, could not be distinguished by the 87-base-pair reads and were therefore excluded.

The cohort consisted of 650 to 700 healthy bone marrow donors. At the time of sampling, all cohort members were nominally healthy, though unrecorded immune exposures were likely present. The donor tested CMV seronegative, placing the donor among the roughly 350 seronegative members of the cohort. Each donor provided a peripheral blood sample, and peripheral blood mononuclear cells were used for TCR beta sequencing. Genomic DNA was extracted from the blood cell samples with the Qiagen DNeasy Blood Extraction Kit. In regard to this clone: Its specific antigen is unknown. Base qualities are missing; no much larger clone stands one base away.

The sequence joins TRBV7-3 to TRBJ1-5, with 7 bases in between that match TRBD1. The clonotype was recovered from a man aged 60-69 years in good health and CMV-seronegative. Material for sequencing was PBMCs. CDR3 reads: CASSLRHRAGGSNQPQHF. The bases are TGTGCCAGCAGCTTAAGGCATCGGGCAGGGGGGAGCAATCAGCCCCAGCATTTT.